This T cell receptor beta chain was captured in a study of CD8+ T cells in alopecia areata. Across the whole study: Patients took tofacitinib for 6 to 18 months, followed by 6 drug-free months. General study points: Clonality was higher in lesional than normal scalp, especially in alopecia totalis/universalis. Because of a solitary nonresponder, the connection of baseline CD8+ expansion to response stays uncertain.

The CDR3 is made up of 15 amino acids. V lost 1 base and J lost 3, with 12 bases in between. Germline values: CDR1 SEHNR, CDR2 FQNEAQ (reference sequence). The treatment: oral pan-JAK inhibitor, 5-10 mg twice daily. Extracted RNA was reverse transcribed into cDNA, the sequencing template. TCRdb's table, derived via immunoSEQ multiplex PCR, lists solely in-frame clones and lacks some. The repertoire has about 120,000 clones, 50% to 75% of them found once; the top ten carry around 30%. With regard to this clone: Its antigen is still unknown.

The receptor comes from a human donor with alopecia areata. The material sequenced was CD8+ T cells sorted from blood, taken at week 4, from a patient treated with tofacitinib. This sequence joins TRBV7-9 and TRBJ1-1; D ambiguous. The CDR3 protein is CASSLEYRSDTEAFF. The CDR3 region has the DNA TGTGCCAGCAGCTTAGAATATCGGTCCGACACTGAAGCTTTCTTT.